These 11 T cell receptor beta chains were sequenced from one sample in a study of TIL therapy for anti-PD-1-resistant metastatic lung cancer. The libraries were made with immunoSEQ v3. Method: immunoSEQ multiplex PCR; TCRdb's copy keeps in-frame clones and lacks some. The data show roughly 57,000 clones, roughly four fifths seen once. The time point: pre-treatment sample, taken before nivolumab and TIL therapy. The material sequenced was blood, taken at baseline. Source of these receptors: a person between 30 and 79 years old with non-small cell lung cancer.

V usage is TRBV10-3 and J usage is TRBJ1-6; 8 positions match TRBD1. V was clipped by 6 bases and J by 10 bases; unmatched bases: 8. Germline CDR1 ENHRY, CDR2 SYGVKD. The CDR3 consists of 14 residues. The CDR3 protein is CAISKGQGRSPLHF. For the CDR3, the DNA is TGTGCCATCAGCAAAGGACAGGGACGGTCACCCCTCCACTTT.

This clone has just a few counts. The CDR3 spells CAWTLQGNNSPLHF. CDR3 DNA: TGTGCCTGGACCTTACAGGGAAACAATTCACCCCTCCACTTT. The chain recombines TRBV30 with TRBJ1-6; D might be TRBD1 (6 bases). The germline CDR1 and CDR2 sequences are GTSNPN and SVGIG (reference sequence). V lost 4 bases, J lost 7 bases, and 14 bases lay in between. The CDR3 covers 14 residues.

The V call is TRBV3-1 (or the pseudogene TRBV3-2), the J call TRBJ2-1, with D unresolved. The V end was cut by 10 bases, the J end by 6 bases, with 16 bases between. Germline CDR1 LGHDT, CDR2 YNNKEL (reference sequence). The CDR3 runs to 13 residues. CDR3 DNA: TGTGCCACCCGGCCACCTCTGGTCAATGAGCAGTTCTTC. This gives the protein CATRPPLVNEQFF.

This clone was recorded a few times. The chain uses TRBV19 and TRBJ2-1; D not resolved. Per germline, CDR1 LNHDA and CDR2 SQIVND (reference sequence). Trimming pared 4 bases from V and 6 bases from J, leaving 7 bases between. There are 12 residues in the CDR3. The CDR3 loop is CASSTRSNEQFF. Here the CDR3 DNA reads TGTGCCAGTAGTACCCGTTCCAATGAGCAGTTCTTC.

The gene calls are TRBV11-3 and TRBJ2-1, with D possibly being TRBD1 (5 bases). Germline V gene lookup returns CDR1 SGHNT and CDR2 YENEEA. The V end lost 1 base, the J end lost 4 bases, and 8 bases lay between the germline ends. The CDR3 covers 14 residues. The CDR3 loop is CASSLGAGYNEQFF. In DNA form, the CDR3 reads TGTGCCAGCAGCTTAGGGGCAGGGTACAATGAGCAGTTCTTC.

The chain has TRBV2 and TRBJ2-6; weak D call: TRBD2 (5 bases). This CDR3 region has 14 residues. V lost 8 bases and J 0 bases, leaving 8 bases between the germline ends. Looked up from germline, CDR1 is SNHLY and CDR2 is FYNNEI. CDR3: CASLRASGANVLTF. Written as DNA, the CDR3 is TGTGCCAGCTTGAGGGCCTCTGGGGCCAACGTCCTGACTTTC. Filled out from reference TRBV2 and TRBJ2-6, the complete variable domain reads EPEVTQTPSHQVTQMGQEVILRCVPISNHLYFYWYRQILGQKVEFLVSFYNNEISEKSEIFDDQFSVERPDGSNFTLKIRSTKLEDSAMYFCASLRASGANVLTFGAGSRLTVL.

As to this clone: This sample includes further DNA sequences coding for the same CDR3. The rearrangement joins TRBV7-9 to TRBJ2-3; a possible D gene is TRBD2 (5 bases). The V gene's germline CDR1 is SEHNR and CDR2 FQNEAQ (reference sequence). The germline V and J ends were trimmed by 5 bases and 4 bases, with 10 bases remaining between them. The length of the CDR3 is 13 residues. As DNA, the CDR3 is TGTGCCAGCAGCCCACGAGGGCCAGATACGCAGTATTTT. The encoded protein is CASSPRGPDTQYF.

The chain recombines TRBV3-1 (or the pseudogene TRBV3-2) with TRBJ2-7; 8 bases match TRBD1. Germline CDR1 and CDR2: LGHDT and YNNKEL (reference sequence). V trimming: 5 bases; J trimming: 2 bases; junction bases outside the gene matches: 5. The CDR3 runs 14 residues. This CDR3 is CASSSRDRTYEQYF. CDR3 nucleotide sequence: TGTGCCAGCAGCTCCCGGGACAGGACCTACGAGCAGTACTTC.

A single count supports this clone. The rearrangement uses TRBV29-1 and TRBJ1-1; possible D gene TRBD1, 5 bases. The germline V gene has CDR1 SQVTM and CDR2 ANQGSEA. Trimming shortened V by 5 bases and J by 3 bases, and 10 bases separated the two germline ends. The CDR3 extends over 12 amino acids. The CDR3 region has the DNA TGCAGCGTTAGACAGACTGACACTGAAGCTTTCTTT. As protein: CSVRQTDTEAFF. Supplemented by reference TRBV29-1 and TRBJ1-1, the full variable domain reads SAVISQKPSRDICQRGTSLTIQCQVDSQVTMMFWYRQQPGQSLTLIATANQGSEATYESGFVIDKFPISRPNLTFSTLTVSNMSPEDSSIYLCSVRQTDTEAFFGQGTRLTVV.

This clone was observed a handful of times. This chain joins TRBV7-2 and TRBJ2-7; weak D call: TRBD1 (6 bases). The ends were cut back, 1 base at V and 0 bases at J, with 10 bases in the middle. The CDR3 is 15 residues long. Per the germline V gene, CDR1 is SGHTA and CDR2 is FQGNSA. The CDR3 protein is CASSLEGDTSYEQYF. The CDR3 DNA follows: TGTGCCAGCAGCTTAGAGGGGGACACCTCCTACGAGCAGTACTTC. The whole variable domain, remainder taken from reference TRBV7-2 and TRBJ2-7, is GAGVSQSPSNKVTEKGKDVELRCDPISGHTALYWYRQSLGQGLEFLIYFQGNSAPDKSGLPSDRFSAERTGGSVSTLTIQRTQQEDSAVYLCASSLEGDTSYEQYFGPGTRLTVT.

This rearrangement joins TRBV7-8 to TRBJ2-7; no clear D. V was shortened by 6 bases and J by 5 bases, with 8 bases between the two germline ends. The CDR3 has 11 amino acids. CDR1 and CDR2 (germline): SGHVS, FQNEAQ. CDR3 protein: CASRNGHEQYF. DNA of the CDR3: TGTGCCAGCAGAAATGGCCACGAGCAGTACTTC. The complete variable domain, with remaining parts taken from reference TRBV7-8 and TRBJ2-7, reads GAGVSQSPRYKVAKRGQDVALRCDPISGHVSLFWYQQALGQGPEFLTYFQNEAQLDKSGLPSDRFFAERPEGSVSTLKIQRTQQEDSAVYLCASRNGHEQYFGPGTRLTVT.